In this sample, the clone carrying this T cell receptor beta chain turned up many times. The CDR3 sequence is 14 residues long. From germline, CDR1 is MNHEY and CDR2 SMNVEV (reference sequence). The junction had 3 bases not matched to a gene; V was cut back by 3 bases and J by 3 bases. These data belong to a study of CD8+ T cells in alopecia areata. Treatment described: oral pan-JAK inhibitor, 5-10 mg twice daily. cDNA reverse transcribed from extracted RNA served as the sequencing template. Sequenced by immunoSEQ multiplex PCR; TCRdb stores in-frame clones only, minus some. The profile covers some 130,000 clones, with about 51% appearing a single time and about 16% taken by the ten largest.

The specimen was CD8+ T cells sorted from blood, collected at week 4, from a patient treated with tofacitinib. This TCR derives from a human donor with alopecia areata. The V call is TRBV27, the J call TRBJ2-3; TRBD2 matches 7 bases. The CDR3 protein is CASSLFGGTDTQYF. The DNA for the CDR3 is TGTGCCAGCAGTTTGTTCGGGGGGACAGATACGCAGTATTTT.